This T cell receptor (beta chain) was retrieved from a study of blood T cell repertoires in COVID-19. Background on the study: Specimens from acute and convalescent COVID-19 originated in the United States, Italy and Spain. Sample material is recorded as cDNA or gDNA derived from T cells, B-cell-depleted T cells, or PBMCs.

In the authors' workflow: From reference gene primer amplification, estimates of nucleated cell counts were derived. Clones were read by immunoSEQ multiplex PCR, and TCRdb kept only the in-frame ones, dropping some. V and J calls and clone size are given by that table; D and trimming were obtained from the DNA. The repertoire consists of around 150,000 clones, with roughly 84% occurring once and the leading ten covering about 2%. This CDR3 is built from 16 residues. The germline V gene has CDR1 LNHDA and CDR2 SQIVND (reference sequence). V shed 6 bases and J 1 base; nucleotides not matched to a gene: 5.

The sequence was collected from a man between 65 and 85 years old with acute or convalescent COVID-19. This sequence joins TRBV19 and TRBJ2-2; TRBD2 aligns across 10 bases. Sequencing was done on a sample of peripheral blood. The CDR3 DNA sequence: TGTGCCAGTAGGGGGATAGCGGGAGGGAACACCGGGGAGCTGTTTTTT. Amino acids: CASRGIAGGNTGELFF.